What follows is one TCR beta chain and its context. TCRdb keeps only in-frame clones here, not all; method: immunoSEQ multiplex PCR. The data show about 170,000 clones, roughly 84% seen once. This sample was taken from a study of blood T cell repertoires in COVID-19. Trimming at V came to 0 bases and at J to 3 bases, leaving 5 bases not matched to a gene. Germline assignment: CDR1 LNHNV and CDR2 YYDKDF (reference sequence). The CDR3 consists of 16 residues. V and J are TRBV15 and TRBJ1-1; 9 nucleotides line up with TRBD1. The sequencing input was peripheral blood. The clonotype originates from a man aged 18-30 years with active or convalescent COVID-19. The CDR3: CATSREWDRVDTEAFF. The CDR3 nucleotides read TGTGCCACCAGCAGAGAATGGGACAGGGTCGACACTGAAGCTTTCTTT.